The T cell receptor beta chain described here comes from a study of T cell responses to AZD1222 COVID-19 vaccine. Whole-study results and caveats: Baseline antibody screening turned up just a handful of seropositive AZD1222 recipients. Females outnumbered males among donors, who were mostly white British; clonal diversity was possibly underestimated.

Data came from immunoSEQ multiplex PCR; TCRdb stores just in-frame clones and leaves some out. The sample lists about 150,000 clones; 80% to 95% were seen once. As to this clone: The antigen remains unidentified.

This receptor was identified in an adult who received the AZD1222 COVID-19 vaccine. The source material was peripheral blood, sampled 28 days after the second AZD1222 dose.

CDR3: CASSSLKHTLEEKLFF. DNA for the CDR3: TGTGCCAGCAGCTCCCTAAAGCACACCCTCGAGGAAAAACTGTTTTTT. The rearrangement links TRBV7-9 to TRBJ1-4; no definite D call. The germline V gene has CDR1 SEHNR and CDR2 FQNEAQ (reference sequence). The CDR3 runs to 16 residues. Between the trimmed V and J ends, which lost 4 bases and 8 bases, there was a span of 20 bases.